The next 27 T cell receptor beta chains were all read from a single sample in a study of regulatory T cells in long-lasting Graves disease. Libraries of TCR beta came from iRepertoire HTBI primers plus Arm-PCR of CDR3 regions. TCRdb passed the multiplex PCR reads through MiXCR, listing each CDR3 protein once. In the table there are just over 600,000 distinct CDR3 sequences, 16% of which are singletons. Specified time point: newly diagnosed GD, antithyroid drugs for less than 3 months. PBMCs were the source of the RNA used for TCR sequencing. The data were also submitted as part of a second study, on T cells in Graves' hyperthyroidism and ophthalmopathy.

Sequenced material: peripheral blood mononuclear cells (PBMCs), taken at new diagnosis, from a patient treated with antithyroid drugs. The source of these receptors is a woman aged 25 to 39 with Graves disease.

The DNA of the CDR3 is TGTGCCGGATTGACAGGACTCACAGATACGCAGTATTTT. This sequence encodes CAGLTGLTDTQYF. V gene TRBV7-9 combines with J gene TRBJ2-3, with D tentatively TRBD1 (6 bases). Trimming took 11 bases from V and 2 from J, leaving 14 bases between them. Per germline, CDR1 SEHNR and CDR2 FQNEAQ (reference sequence). This CDR3 has 13 amino acids.

Ten or more counts support this clonotype. The V gene is TRBV20-1, the J gene TRBJ2-7, with 10 bases identical to TRBD1. Trimming at V came to 5 bases and at J to 4 bases, leaving 11 bases not matched to a gene. Germline loops: CDR1 DFQATT, CDR2 SNEGSKA (reference sequence). This CDR3 has 15 amino acids. The CDR3 sequence is CSAQKPRQGAYEQYF. Written as DNA, the CDR3 is TGCAGTGCTCAGAAGCCCCGACAGGGGGCTTACGAGCAGTACTTC.

This clonotype was recorded many times. The chain is built from TRBV6-1 and TRBJ2-4; D unclear. V was pared by 8 bases and J by 9 bases, with 14 bases between. Per the germline V gene, CDR1 is MNHNS and CDR2 is SASEGT. The CDR3 runs to 12 residues. CDR3 in amino acids: CASRSPRSIQYF. The CDR3 DNA reads as TGTGCCAGCCGGAGCCCTCGGAGCATTCAGTACTTC.

The CDR3 DNA reads TGTGCCATCAGGGACAGAGCCAAAAACGTTCAGTACTTC. Translated: CAIRDRAKNVQYF. The chain combines TRBV10-3 with TRBJ2-5; D is perhaps TRBD1 (6 bases). The germline CDR1 and CDR2 sequences are ENHRY and SYGVKD. With 6 bases removed from V and 11 bases from J, the gap between germline ends came to 19 bases. The CDR3 sequence is 13 residues long.

This clonotype has a handful of counts. This chain links TRBV24-1 with TRBJ2-3; the D gene is possibly TRBD1 (6 bases). V was trimmed by 5 bases and J by 4 bases, leaving 12 bases between them. The CDR3 spans 14 residues. From germline, CDR1 is KGHDR and CDR2 SFDVKD. CDR3 sequence: CATSVWTEADTQYF. Written as DNA, the CDR3 is TGTGCCACCAGTGTTTGGACAGAAGCAGATACGCAGTATTTT.

The genes are TRBV4-1 and TRBJ2-7, with D maybe TRBD2 (6 bases). Germline values: CDR1 MGHRA, CDR2 YSYEKL. This CDR3 is 14 amino acids long. Trimming removed 1 base at V and 6 bases at J, with 13 bases between. CDR3 in DNA: TGCGCCAGCAGCCAAGTTGGGAGGATGGGCGAGCAGTACTTC. The encoded protein is CASSQVGRMGEQYF.

This clonotype was found many times. This rearrangement joins TRBV11-2 to TRBJ2-3; D unclear. With 8 bases removed from V and 2 bases from J, the gap between germline ends came to 11 bases. This CDR3 has 13 residues. Germline loops: CDR1 SGHAT, CDR2 FQNNGV. The CDR3 coding sequence is TGTGCCAGCGTACCGGTAAACACAGATACGCAGTATTTT. Amino acids: CASVPVNTDTQYF.

This clonotype was observed at least ten times. This chain links TRBV3-1 with TRBJ1-4; no clear D gene. The CDR3 covers 15 residues. From germline, CDR1 is LGHDT and CDR2 YNNKEL (reference sequence). Trimming cost V 2 bases and J 6 bases, with 13 bases left between them. The CDR3 bases are TGTGCCAGCAGCCAACAGTCGGGCGCACATGAAAAACTGTTTTTT. Amino acid sequence: CASSQQSGAHEKLFF.

This clonotype turned up a few times. The J gene is TRBJ2-3, the V gene TRBV6-1; possibly TRBD1 for D (5 bases). The CDR3 contains 12 residues. Germline V CDR1 and CDR2: MNHNS, SASEGT. The CDR3 spells CATGSRFDTQYF. The CDR3 region has the DNA TGTGCAACAGGATCCCGGTTCGATACGCAGTATTTT.

The chain uses TRBV13 and TRBJ2-5; TRBD2 matches 7 bases. Germline CDR1 PRHDT, CDR2 FYEKMQ (reference sequence). V lost 2 bases to trimming and J lost 7 bases; unmatched junction nucleotides: 7. CDR3 length: 14 residues. The chain's CDR3 is CASSLHGGTGTQYF. The CDR3 DNA sequence: TGTGCCAGCAGCTTACACGGGGGGACGGGGACCCAGTACTTC.

This clonotype has ten or more counts. The V gene is TRBV19, the J gene TRBJ1-5; D remains unclear. From germline, CDR1 is LNHDA and CDR2 SQIVND (reference sequence). This CDR3 is 13 amino acids long. The V and J ends lost 11 bases and 5 bases respectively, with 16 bases between them. CDR3 loop: CASNREVDQPQHF. The CDR3 DNA follows: TGTGCCTCAAATAGGGAGGTTGATCAGCCCCAGCATTTT. Variable domain in full (rest from reference TRBV19 and TRBJ1-5): DGGITQSPKYLFRKEGQNVTLSCEQNLNHDAMYWYRQDPGQGLRLIYYSQIVNDFQKGDIAEGYSVSREKKESFPLTVTSAQKNPTAFYLCASNREVDQPQHFGDGTRLSIL.

This clonotype was seen a handful of times. The chain links TRBV20-1 to TRBJ2-1; D call uncertain. The V gene lost 5 bases and the J gene lost 6 bases, with 11 bases spanning the gap. The CDR3 spans 12 residues. CDR1 is DFQATT and CDR2 is SNEGSKA in the germline V gene (reference sequence). In DNA, the CDR3 is TGCAGTGCTTTCGGACCGATCAATGAGCAGTTCTTC. It yields the protein CSAFGPINEQFF.

This clonotype was detected a few times. The CDR3 DNA reads TGTGCCAGCAGGGTCACAGCGAACACTGAAGCTTTCTTT. It yields the protein CASRVTANTEAFF. The V and J genes are TRBV6-1 and TRBJ1-1; no definite D call. The germline gives CDR1 MNHNS, CDR2 SASEGT. The CDR3 contains 13 residues. Trimming left V 6 bases short and J 1 base short, with 9 bases between.

The V and J genes are TRBV7-3 and TRBJ2-3, with D possibly matching TRBD1 (5 bases). This CDR3 has 12 residues. Trimming took 4 bases from V and 8 from J, leaving 10 bases between them. Germline CDR1 reads SGHTA; CDR2 reads FQGTGA. The DNA for the CDR3 is TGTGCCAGCAGCTCCGCCCAGGGTACGCAGTATTTT. Translation gives CASSSAQGTQYF. Filled out from reference TRBV7-3 and TRBJ2-3, the complete variable domain reads GAGVSQTPSNKVTEKGKYVELRCDPISGHTALYWYRQSLGQGPEFLIYFQGTGAADDSGLPNDRFFAVRPEGSVSTLKIQRTERGDSAVYLCASSSAQGTQYFGPGTRLTVL.

This clonotype was seen at least ten times. The V and J genes are TRBV29-1 and TRBJ2-1; the D gene is possibly TRBD1 (6 bases). Looked up from germline, CDR1 is SQVTM and CDR2 is ANQGSEA. V was cut by 3 bases and J by 7 bases, with 13 bases left in between. The CDR3 is 13 amino acids. The DNA for the CDR3 is TGCAGCGTTGACGCCACAGGGATGAATGAGCAGTTCTTC. Its protein product is CSVDATGMNEQFF.

This chain uses TRBV27 with TRBJ1-6, with D possibly being TRBD1 (6 bases). The germline gives CDR1 MNHEY, CDR2 SMNVEV (reference sequence). The CDR3 loop spans 14 amino acids. Trimming stripped 5 bases from V and 10 bases from J, with 15 bases between. CDR3: CASSLKSQGSPLHF. CDR3 DNA: TGTGCCAGCAGTCTGAAGAGCCAGGGGTCACCCCTCCACTTT.

This clonotype was counted a few times. The V gene is TRBV7-2, the J gene TRBJ2-2; no definite D call. CDR3 length: 13 amino acids. The germline V gene encodes CDR1 SGHTA and CDR2 FQGNSA. V was shortened by 2 bases and J by 4 bases, with 5 bases between the two germline ends. The CDR3 protein is CASSLRSTGELFF. CDR3 in DNA: TGTGCCAGCAGCTTAAGAAGCACCGGGGAGCTGTTTTTT.

This clonotype has a count of ten or more. This chain connects TRBV28 to TRBJ2-1; TRBD1 agrees at 7 bases. Trimming removed 2 bases from V and 12 bases from J; junction bases left unmatched: 10. Germline V lookup: CDR1 MDHEN, CDR2 SYDVKM. The CDR3 extends over 14 amino acids. The CDR3 spells CASSLPGQTFGQFF. The DNA for the CDR3 is TGTGCCAGCAGTTTACCGGGACAGACCTTCGGGCAGTTCTTC.

The CDR3 DNA reads TGTGCCAGCAGCTTATCGGGGTTTGAAGCTTTCTTT. Protein product: CASSLSGFEAFF. The genes are TRBV7-9 and TRBJ1-1; D gene ambiguous. With 2 bases removed from V and 7 bases from J, the gap between germline ends came to 8 bases. CDR1 is SEHNR, CDR2 FQNEAQ, per germline (reference sequence). The CDR3 consists of 12 residues.

Written as DNA, the CDR3 is TGTGCCAGCAGCCCTACGACAGGGGGCGAAGAAGCTTTCTTT. As protein: CASSPTTGGEEAFF. The chain employs TRBV3-1 and TRBJ1-1, with TRBD1 identical over 10 bases. The CDR3 length is 14 residues. The V segment lost 4 bases and the J segment 8 bases; nucleotides outside the gene matches: 7. The V gene's germline CDR1 is LGHDT and CDR2 YNNKEL (reference sequence).

The table lists this clonotype with many counts. CDR3 DNA sequence: TGTGCCAGCACCCCAGGGGGTAATGGAGAAAAACTGTTTTTT. It encodes CASTPGGNGEKLFF. V and J are TRBV12-3 or TRBV12-4 and TRBJ1-4, with 7 bases identical to TRBD1. This CDR3 is 14 amino acids long. Losses at the gene ends were 7 bases for V and 8 bases for J; bases not matched to a gene: 10.

This clonotype was detected many times. The rearrangement uses TRBV15 and TRBJ2-2; possibly TRBD2 for D (5 bases). The germline V gene has CDR1 LNHNV and CDR2 YYDKDF (reference sequence). This CDR3 contains 14 residues. Trimming took off 0 bases at V and 8 bases at J, with 10 bases between the two ends. The CDR3 nucleotides are TGTGCCACCAGCAGAGATCGAAGCGGTGGGGAGCTGTTTTTT. Its translation is CATSRDRSGGELFF.

This clonotype occurred a few times. The CDR3: CASSDRGGHNEQFF. In DNA, the CDR3 is TGTGCCAGCAGCGACAGGGGGGGGCACAATGAGCAGTTCTTC. The J gene is TRBJ2-1, the V gene TRBV3-1; 9 bases match TRBD1. J gave up 5 bases and V 5 bases, and 4 bases lay outside the gene matches. CDR3 length: 14 amino acids. Germline loops: CDR1 LGHDT, CDR2 YNNKEL (reference sequence).

The chain links TRBV30 to TRBJ1-4; D is possibly TRBD1 (5 bases). Germline V CDR1 and CDR2: GTSNPN, SVGIG (reference sequence). The length of the CDR3 is 15 residues. In nucleotides, the CDR3 is TGTGCTGCTGCCGCGGGCGGGACTTCAAGCGAAAAACTGTTTTTT. Encoded protein: CAAAAGGTSSEKLFF.

This clonotype has a count of ten or more. This chain uses TRBV9 with TRBJ2-3; the match to TRBD2 covers 8 bases. CDR3 length equals 16 residues. Germline V gene lookup returns CDR1 SGDLS and CDR2 YYNGEE. The J segment lost 4 bases and the V segment lost 0 bases, leaving 7 bases of the junction unmatched. The CDR3 loop reads CASSVVGSGTADTQYF. The CDR3 region has the DNA TGTGCCAGCAGCGTAGTAGGTAGCGGGACCGCAGATACGCAGTATTTT. The complete variable domain, with remaining parts taken from reference TRBV9 and TRBJ2-3, reads DSGVTQTPKHLITATGQRVTLRCSPRSGDLSVYWYQQSLDQGLQFLIQYYNGEERAKGNILERFSAQQFPDLHSELNLSSLELGDSALYFCASSVVGSGTADTQYFGPGTRLTVL.

In its sample, this clonotype was seen many times. The V gene is TRBV7-3, the J gene TRBJ2-3; 8 nucleotides match TRBD2. The CDR3 runs to 17 residues. The V and J ends lost 2 bases and 3 bases, in that order; junction bases with no gene match: 10. Per the germline V gene, CDR1 is SGHTA and CDR2 is FQGTGA. CDR3 amino acids: CASSLWATSGSTDTQYF. The DNA of the CDR3 is TGTGCCAGCAGCTTATGGGCAACTAGCGGCTCAACAGATACGCAGTATTTT.

As DNA, the CDR3 is TGCGCCAGCAGCTTGGCGCTCCAGGGGGCGCGAACTAATGAAAAACTGTTTTTT. It yields the protein CASSLALQGARTNEKLFF. The chain uses TRBV5-1 and TRBJ1-4; TRBD1 matches at 8 bases. Germline V lookup: CDR1 SGHRS, CDR2 YFSETQ. The junction had 8 bases not matched to a gene; V was cut back by 0 bases and J by 1 base. This CDR3 has 18 residues.